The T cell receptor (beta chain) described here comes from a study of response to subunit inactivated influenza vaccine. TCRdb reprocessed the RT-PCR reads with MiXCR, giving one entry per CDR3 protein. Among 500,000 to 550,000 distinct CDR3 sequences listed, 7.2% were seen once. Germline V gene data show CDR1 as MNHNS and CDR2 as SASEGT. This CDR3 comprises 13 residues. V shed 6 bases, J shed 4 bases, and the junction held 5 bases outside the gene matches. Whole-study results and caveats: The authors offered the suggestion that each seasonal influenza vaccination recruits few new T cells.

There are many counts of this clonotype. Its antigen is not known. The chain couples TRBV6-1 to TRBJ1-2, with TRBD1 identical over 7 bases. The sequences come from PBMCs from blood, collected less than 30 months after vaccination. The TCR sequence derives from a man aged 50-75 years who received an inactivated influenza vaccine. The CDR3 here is CASSHRGPYGYTF. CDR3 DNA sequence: TGTGCCAGCAGCCACAGGGGTCCCTATGGCTACACCTTC.